The TCR beta chain described here comes from a study of CD8 T cells in Susac syndrome. TCR beta sequences were obtained from blood CD8+ and CD4+ T cells. TEMRA cells were FACS-enriched, with CD8+ and CD4+ T cells isolated negatively. Concerning this clonotype: The target antigen is unknown.

This CDR3 spans 12 amino acids. The germline V and J ends were trimmed by 5 bases and 5 bases, with 7 bases remaining between them. Germline V CDR1 and CDR2: MDHEN, SYDVKM. It was with random hexamers that about 0.45 to 1 ug RNA was reverse transcribed. The immunoSEQ assay covered 54 Vbeta and 13 Jbeta segments for CDR3. TCRdb reprocessed the immunoSEQ multiplex PCR reads with MiXCR, giving one entry per CDR3 protein. The sample yields 130,000 or so distinct CDR3 sequences, around 95% seen once. Study results and limitations: By the study's own acknowledgment, its TCR sequencing and HLA analysis included relatively few individuals.

The sequenced sample consisted of CD4+ T cells from PBMCs. The chain recombines TRBV28 with TRBJ2-1; D call uncertain. This sequence was found in a human donor in good health. The CDR3, as DNA: TGTGCCAGCAGTCAACAGAACAATGAGCAGTTCTTC. It encodes CASSQQNNEQFF.